This T cell receptor (beta chain) stems from a study of cytomegalovirus exposure and HLA in healthy donors (dated by TCRdb to about 2017). At the level of the whole study: An earlier analysis of approximately 590 of the donors reported more than 250 Gb of sequence data and roughly 110 million unique TCR beta sequences from about 200 million T cells. Approximately 300 gigabases of sequencing data and tens of millions of unique TCR sequences made up an early release that covered roughly 670 HLA-typed donors. The genetic ancestry cluster associated with self-reported Caucasian donors included 81% of the roughly 400 genotyped donors. The study was designed to test whether signatures of past pathogen exposure could be identified by cataloging public T cell receptors. The T cell repertoires of under 750 subjects were profiled by immunosequencing and related to cytomegalovirus serostatus. In addition to the first cohort of 650 to 750 subjects, a separate validation cohort of 100 to 150 different subjects was used. The study combined high-throughput TCR immunosequencing, statistical association of individual TCRs with disease status, and machine learning to predict cytomegalovirus infection status. A later analysis re-examined previously published TCR beta repertoires from just over 650 donors and added high-resolution HLA genotyping to investigate patterns of TCR occurrence. Rather than using new phenotypic data, the later analysis identified candidate immune exposures from TCR beta sequences and from how often those sequences occurred across donors. An earlier analysis of around 540 of the donors applied high-throughput TCR beta sequencing to assess whether each TCR beta V gene segment acted as functional or pseudogenic. Donor age, sex, ethnicity and CMV serostatus were compiled together with the repertoire data. In a later genetic analysis, genome-wide SNP genotypes for about 65% of the roughly 670 donors were used, and that subset was treated as a discovery cohort. All discovery cohort repertoires had been generated using a single sequencing platform. Class I and class II HLA loci were covered by the typing at four-digit resolution. The number of typed donors differed by locus: roughly 629-640 for A, B, C, DRB1 and DQB1; some 540 for DQA1; around 610 for DPA1; and around 490 for DPB1. Roughly 5 DR-DQ haplotypes were handled as single units for association and clustering, since linkage in the cohort was strong. Across 398 genotyped donors of the cohort, an average of 235,054 unique TCR beta nucleotide sequences per donor were sequenced, and roughly 20% of those sequences were non-productive. Here is what the overall study found, with its caveats: Strong co-occurrence of HLA alleles, especially DR and DQ, made assigning TCR associations to individual alleles difficult. Broadly in line with IMGT annotations, most TCR beta V segments showed up in productive rearrangements about 87% or about 30% of the time in an earlier analysis of 587 of the donors. In a later analysis, HLA-associated TCR beta chains showed more clonal expansion and lower generation probabilities than non-associated chains that were equally common. In a later genetic analysis, fewer N-insertions in productive TCRs were reported among donors in an Asian-associated ancestry cluster than the approximately 710-donor mean. The presence/absence analyses assumed that sequencing depth was roughly uniform across donors, and that assumption may not be true. In the study, 150 to 200 TCR beta chains were listed as associated with cytomegalovirus. Some IMGT-functional V segments, including TRBV6-2 and TRBV6-3, could not be told apart with the 87-base-pair reads, so those segments were excluded. A further reported finding was that TCR beta sequences accurately predicted the HLA-A and HLA-B alleles for most subjects in the first cohort. A later genetic analysis associated a missense DCLRE1C variant with V-gene and J-gene trimming of TCR beta chains, and an independent cohort replicated the association. Most TCR sequences were seen in very few donors, while some public TCRs were found in many individuals. Because counts were too low, around 18 rarely observed V segments, including chromosome 9 orphons, were left out of the earlier analysis of a few hundred of the donors. At a false discovery rate of 0.05, a later analysis linked approximately 18,000 TCR beta sequences to specific HLA alleles. A group of highly shared sequence variants was considered likely to be a technical artifact of the sequencing pipeline. The cohort was sequenced for TCR beta chains only, and without alpha or paired-chain data the features that could be detected were limited. In vitro tests confirmed that a few of the cytomegalovirus-associated TCR beta chains recognize cytomegalovirus antigens. A later analysis reported that several top co-occurrence clusters appeared linked to parvovirus B19, influenza, CMV and Epstein-Barr virus. Because HLA typing was missing for some donors at each locus, association tests included only the typed subset. Linkage disequilibrium might explain the correlated functional status among segregating V segments, but an unknown experimental factor could not be ruled out. In both the original and validation cohorts, the classifier was reported to diagnose cytomegalovirus status with high specificity and sensitivity. The authors suggested that the approach could potentially be generalized to other disease states and immunological phenotypes. In a later analysis, most CMV-associated TCR beta chains were found to appear HLA-restricted, with HLA associations seemingly driven largely by CMV exposure. The only immune exposure information available for the cohort was CMV serostatus. In a later analysis, the rate of TCR association differed among HLA loci, with DRB1 alleles having the most associated TCRs and HLA-C alleles having the fewest.

With regard to this clone: It has no known antigen specificity. One base away there is no much larger clone; base qualities are not given.

The cohort comprised 710 or so healthy bone marrow donors. All cohort members were sampled while nominally healthy, although unrecorded immune exposures were likely present. The donor tested CMV seronegative, placing the donor among the 350 to 400 seronegative members of the cohort. A peripheral blood sample was provided by each donor, and peripheral blood mononuclear cells were used for TCR beta sequencing. Genomic DNA extraction from the blood cell samples was performed with the Qiagen DNeasy Blood Extraction Kit. Taken from the germline V gene, the CDR1 and CDR2 loops are KGHSH and LQKENI. The CDR3 measures 14 amino acids from cysteine to phenylalanine. CDR3 DNA only is kept here, 42 bases in frame from base 1. Trimming removed 6 bases from V and 8 bases from J; the gene matches leave 9 bases unexplained. The method behind the library was the immunoSEQ multiplex PCR assay. The multiplex PCR relied on a mix of 60 forward primers for TCR Vbeta segments and 13 reverse primers for TCR Jbeta segments. The CDR3 region of rearranged TCR beta genes was amplified from genomic DNA by a multiplex PCR assay. The amplified TCR beta libraries were sequenced on the Illumina HiSeq System as 87-base-pair reads. The authors' pipeline ran thus. Across the 640 or so repertoires, a later analysis counted approximately 83 million unique TCR beta chains, approximately 10 million of which were shared by at least two donors. A nearest-neighbor algorithm error-corrected the raw reads and collapsed the reads into unique sequences, merging closely related sequences to remove PCR and sequencing errors. To assign V, D and J gene segments, CDR3 sequences were aligned to IMGT reference sequences. For a sequence to be retained, a match of at least six nucleotides to both a V gene segment and a J gene segment was required. A rearrangement was called productive if the CDR3 had no stop codons and remained in frame with V and J, and every other rearrangement was called non-productive. CDR3 was defined by IMGT convention, running from the second conserved V-encoded cysteine to the conserved J-encoded phenylalanine. The earlier analysis of 500 to 750 of the donors excluded any sequence lacking an unambiguous match to a single V gene segment. An earlier analysis of just under 600 of the donors called V segments functional above 56.7% productive rearrangements and segregating when the between-donor standard deviation exceeded 5%. A statistical classification framework was built to diagnose cytomegalovirus status from the catalog of TCR beta chain sequences. In a later analysis, TCR nucleotide sequences were compared against IMGT/GENE-DB human TR gene sequences so that V and J genes could be assigned. In a later analysis, CDR3 sequences and most-parsimonious VDJ recombination scenarios were assigned using the TCRdist pipeline. In a later analysis, each TCR beta chain was defined by its CDR3 amino acid sequence together with its V-gene family, and reads without a unique V-gene family were excluded. In a later analysis, around 650 highly shared, low-generation-probability nucleotide sequences were removed to address suspected cross-contamination and a sequencing artifact. A later analysis calculated a clonal expansion index for each public chain from normalized within-repertoire ranks of inferred template counts. A later analysis computed generation probabilities with a VDJ recombination model fitted to out-of-frame rearrangements, and checked the results against IGoR. Hypergeometric tests were used in a later analysis to score TCR-TCR, TCR-HLA and TCR-CMV co-occurrence, with a repertoire-size bias correction applied to the TCR pairs. In a later analysis, false discovery rates were estimated by permuting HLA or CMV assignments 20 times. In a later analysis, co-occurring TCRs were grouped with DBSCAN, and TCRdist sequence similarity was added when clustering was performed within HLA-allele-positive subsets. Co-occurrence clustering excluded repertoires with fewer than 30,000 or more than 120,000 public chains, plus five with anomalous nucleotide sharing. In TCRdb, the immuneACCESS table is reduced to in-frame sequences with V and J assigned. These tables do not hold every clone; where another copy was compared, an unresolved V gene accounts for under half, and the others remain unexplained. D and trimming were read from the DNA, whereas the V and J calls and clone size are those reported in that table. In all, the sample holds approximately 150,000 clones, and around 90% of those were seen once. Roughly 0.53% of the sample belongs to the ten largest clones.

The chain is made from TRBV18 and TRBJ2-1; 8 nucleotides in the junction match TRBD2. The specimen sequenced was PBMCs. This receptor was taken from a woman aged 40-49 years in good health and CMV-seronegative. The CDR3 reads CASSPGTRVYEQFF. The sequence in DNA is TGTGCCAGCTCTCCGGGGACTAGGGTCTATGAGCAGTTCTTC.